This TCR beta chain derives from a study of blood T cell repertoires in COVID-19. The overall study: The samples span acute and convalescent COVID-19 from the United States, Italy and Spain. PBMCs, B-cell-depleted T cells, or T cells were the source of the cDNA or gDNA that made up the material.

Per the original data handling: Amplification of reference gene primers was used by the study to estimate nucleated cell counts. Using immunoSEQ multiplex PCR, the repertoire was profiled, and TCRdb retains in-frame clones only, with some absent. Clone size and the V and J calls come from that table; the DNA yielded D and trimming. The sample holds around 140,000 clones, over 70% seen once. Trimming took off 5 bases at V and 7 bases at J, with 6 bases between the two ends. This CDR3 has 11 residues. Germline CDR1 and CDR2: MNHNY and SVGAGI (reference sequence). V gene TRBV6-6 combines with J gene TRBJ2-1; D call uncertain. The receptor was derived from a woman in her sixties with acute or convalescent COVID-19. Sequencing used peripheral blood. CDR3 protein: CASSQRNEQFF. In DNA form, the CDR3 reads TGTGCCAGCAGTCAGAGAAATGAGCAGTTCTTC.